The following is a T cell receptor (beta chain) sequence with its context. The antigen is undetermined. The data belong to a study of CD8 T cells in ankylosing spondylitis. Study-level results: Within matched ankylosing spondylitis synovial fluid, disease-linked clones were reportedly significantly enriched. Roughly eight highly homologous variants made up a TCR beta motif that seemed to typify ankylosing spondylitis blood.

Making use of molecular barcodes, quantitative 5'-RACE generated TCR beta libraries. Via MiXCR, TCRdb re-called the 5' RACE reads, giving one row per CDR3 protein. The sample records approximately 300,000 distinct CDR3 sequences, 8% being singletons. The CDR3 has 13 amino acids. Germline lookup yields CDR1 SGHVS and CDR2 FQNEAQ. The V gene end was trimmed by 4 bases and the J gene end by 5 bases; junction bases not matched to a gene: 4. The receptor's source is a male donor with ankylosing spondylitis. The chain has TRBV7-8 and TRBJ2-5; 7 bases line up with TRBD2. Sequenced input: blood, either unsorted or a sorted T cell fraction (not recorded which). The CDR3 DNA reads as TGTGCCAGCAGCTCGGGAGGAATGGAGACCCAGTACTTC. This sequence encodes CASSSGGMETQYF.